The 31 T cell receptor beta chains listed next were all sequenced from one sample in a study of cytomegalovirus exposure and HLA in healthy donors. 13 Jbeta primers and 60 Vbeta primers were used for the PCR. Produced via immunoSEQ multiplex PCR; TCRdb's table is partial and in-frame only. The data contain roughly 160,000 clones, about 75% of them singletons. The source material was PBMCs. The receptors originated from a man in his fifties or sixties in good health and CMV-seropositive.

The rearrangement joins TRBV28 to TRBJ1-2; D may be TRBD1 (5 bases). Per germline, CDR1 MDHEN and CDR2 SYDVKM. This CDR3 region has 13 residues. The germline V and J ends were trimmed by 6 bases and 2 bases, with 10 bases remaining between them. The CDR3 bases are TGTGCCAGCAGCTTTAGGGGAAACTATGGCTACACCTTC. This codes for CASSFRGNYGYTF.

The rearrangement uses TRBV5-6 and TRBJ1-3; no clear D gene. The V gene lost 0 bases and the J gene lost 3 bases, with 7 bases spanning the gap. CDR3 size: 14 residues. CDR1 is SGHDT, CDR2 YYEEEE, per germline. In nucleotides, the CDR3 is TGTGCCAGCAGCTTGGGGAGCAATGGAAACACCATATATTTT. The encoded protein is CASSLGSNGNTIYF.

This clone was counted a single time. The chain uses TRBV12-5 and TRBJ1-4; D unclear. The V gene's germline CDR1 is LGHNT and CDR2 FRNRAP. Trimming cost V 5 bases and J 4 bases, with 14 bases left between them. The CDR3 has 15 residues. CDR3 sequence: CASGRNGISNEKLFF. The CDR3 nucleotides are TGTGCTAGTGGTCGAAACGGGATTAGTAATGAAAAACTGTTTTTT.

The chain's CDR3 is CASSSGLPGNEQFF. The CDR3 DNA sequence: TGTGCCAGCAGCTCGGGACTACCAGGCAATGAGCAGTTCTTC. This chain joins TRBV7-2 and TRBJ2-1, with 7 nucleotides matching TRBD2. Germline CDR1 SGHTA, CDR2 FQGNSA. The V gene end was trimmed by 4 bases and the J gene end by 6 bases; junction bases not matched to a gene: 6. The CDR3 has 14 residues.

V gene TRBV11-2 combines with J gene TRBJ2-3, with D uncertain. V gave up 6 bases and J gave up 6 bases, with 10 bases separating them. The CDR3 runs 12 residues. In germline, CDR1 is SGHAT, CDR2 FQNNGV. The CDR3 DNA reads as TGTGCCAGCAGGTTATCCGCGGATACGCAGTATTTT. This codes for CASRLSADTQYF.

The chain links TRBV5-1 to TRBJ2-2; D not certain. Germline loops: CDR1 SGHRS, CDR2 YFSETQ. V shed 4 bases and J shed 2 bases, with 15 bases lying between them. This CDR3 comprises 16 residues. The CDR3 bases are TGCGCCAGCAGCCCCACATTGTACCCAAACACCGGGGAGCTGTTTTTT. Its translation: CASSPTLYPNTGELFF.

The chain has TRBV5-4 and TRBJ1-1, with TRBD1 matching over 7 bases. The V and J ends lost 2 bases and 4 bases, in that order; junction bases with no gene match: 2. The CDR3 has 13 amino acids. Germline-derived CDR1 and CDR2 are SGHNT and YYREEE (reference sequence). The CDR3 here is CASSFRTGTEAFF. The CDR3 bases are TGTGCCAGCAGCTTTCGGACAGGCACTGAAGCTTTCTTT.

The chain joins TRBV6-6 to TRBJ2-7, with D maybe TRBD1 (5 bases). The CDR3 covers 13 residues. The V gene's germline CDR1 is MNHNY and CDR2 SVGAGI (reference sequence). V gave up 7 bases and J gave up 1 base, with 11 bases separating them. The CDR3 loop reads CASILTDSYEQYF. The CDR3, as DNA: TGTGCCAGCATACTGACAGATTCCTACGAGCAGTACTTC.

The chain is built from TRBV29-1 and TRBJ1-4; 7 nucleotides agree with TRBD1. With 6 bases clipped from V and 3 bases from J, the junction kept 7 bases outside the gene matches. The CDR3 is made up of 14 amino acids. Germline V gives CDR1 SQVTM, CDR2 ANQGSEA. DNA of the CDR3: TGCAGCGTGGGCAGGGGGACCCCTAATGAAAAACTGTTTTTT. This encodes CSVGRGTPNEKLFF.

This rearrangement joins TRBV28 to TRBJ1-5; 7 positions match TRBD1. Trimming took 4 bases from V and 7 from J; bases not matched to a gene: 13. This CDR3 region has 16 residues. CDR1 is MDHEN and CDR2 is SYDVKM in the germline V gene. The CDR3 region is CASSSRNYRGWQPQHF. The CDR3 bases are TGTGCCAGCAGTTCACGGAATTACAGGGGCTGGCAGCCCCAGCATTTT.

The chain uses TRBV6-5 and TRBJ1-3, with 8 bases matching TRBD1. CDR3 length equals 16 residues. Germline V gives CDR1 MNHEY, CDR2 SVGAGI. The V gene end was trimmed by 0 bases and the J gene end by 4 bases; junction bases not matched to a gene: 5. Here the CDR3 DNA reads TGTGCCAGCAGTTACTCCCCGACAGGGGTAGGAAACACCATATATTTT. Translated: CASSYSPTGVGNTIYF.

This chain links TRBV5-4 with TRBJ1-1; D unclear. Trimming removed 4 bases at V and 7 bases at J, with 17 bases between. Germline V gives CDR1 SGHNT, CDR2 YYREEE (reference sequence). The CDR3 loop spans 14 amino acids. This CDR3 is CASSLPNPGSEAFF. CDR3 sequence (DNA): TGTGCCAGCAGCCTCCCAAACCCCGGGAGTGAAGCTTTCTTT.

This chain uses TRBV4-1 with TRBJ2-3; 9 nucleotides align to TRBD1. The germline V gene has CDR1 MGHRA and CDR2 YSYEKL. The CDR3 consists of 15 residues. After removal of 4 bases from V and 10 bases from J, the junction contained 12 bases not matched to a gene. In DNA, the CDR3 is TGCGCCAGCAGCCGAACCTGGACAGGGGAAAAAGCGCAGTATTTT. Translation: CASSRTWTGEKAQYF.

The chain recombines TRBV11-2 with TRBJ2-1, with D perhaps matching TRBD2 (5 bases). Germline CDR1 reads SGHAT; CDR2 reads FQNNGV. This CDR3 is built from 13 residues. V was trimmed by 1 base and J by 8 bases, leaving 9 bases between them. The CDR3 DNA is TGTGCCAGCAGCTTAGTAGAGAGGGATGAGCAGTTCTTC. Its protein product is CASSLVERDEQFF.

This clone appeared a single time. V usage is TRBV6-1 and J usage is TRBJ2-1, with TRBD1 matching 9 bases. The CDR3 has 15 amino acids. Trimming cost V 5 bases and J 7 bases; bases outside gene matches: 9. Germline loops: CDR1 MNHNS, CDR2 SASEGT. Written as DNA, the CDR3 is TGTGCCAGCAGTCCGGGACAGGGTCGGAGAAATGAGCAGTTCTTC. It yields the protein CASSPGQGRRNEQFF.

Regarding this clone: One end of the junction is discordant with germline, which a read error may explain. The rearrangement joins TRBV19 to TRBJ1-1; 8 bases line up with TRBD1. CDR1 and CDR2 from the germline V gene are LNHDA and SQIVND (reference sequence). The CDR3 extends over 16 amino acids. The CDR3 DNA is TGTGCCAGTGGTATCCGCGGACAGGGACTGAACACTGAAGCTTTCTTT. Translation: CASGIRGQGLNTEAFF.

There are a few counts of this clone. This chain connects TRBV10-3 to TRBJ1-1; 9 bases line up with TRBD1. CDR1 is ENHRY, CDR2 SYGVKD, per germline. CDR3 length: 15 amino acids. Germline trimming cut 2 bases from V and 1 base from J; bases unmatched to any gene: 2. The chain's CDR3 is CAISEPGQGNTEAFF. CDR3 in DNA: TGTGCCATCAGTGAGCCGGGACAGGGGAACACTGAAGCTTTCTTT.

DNA for the CDR3: TGTGCCAGCAGGGGTTGGGGCTACCCTAACACCGGGGAGCTGTTTTTT. Its protein product is CASRGWGYPNTGELFF. The chain links TRBV2 to TRBJ2-2, with a possible D match to TRBD1 (5 bases). V lost 6 bases, J lost 2 bases, and 16 bases lay in between. Germline-derived CDR1 and CDR2 are SNHLY and FYNNEI. This CDR3 has 16 amino acids.

CDR3 sequence (DNA): TGTGCCAGCAGCTTGGACAGGGTAGATACTTATGGCTACACCTTC. Its translation: CASSLDRVDTYGYTF. J is TRBJ1-2 and V is TRBV5-4; D might be TRBD1 (6 bases). Between the trimmed V and J ends, which lost 0 bases and 5 bases, there was a span of 14 bases. The CDR3 has 15 residues. CDR1 and CDR2 (germline): SGHNT, YYREEE (reference sequence).

The V call is TRBV7-9, the J call TRBJ2-5; possibly TRBD1 for D (5 bases). The V gene lost 7 bases and the J gene lost 1 base, with 16 bases spanning the gap. CDR3 length equals 15 residues. CDR1 and CDR2 from the germline V gene are SEHNR and FQNEAQ (reference sequence). The CDR3 loop is CASTSEWGSQETQYF. CDR3 DNA: TGTGCCAGCACCTCCGAGTGGGGCAGCCAAGAGACCCAGTACTTC.

The chain combines TRBV27 with TRBJ1-5; TRBD1 aligns across 9 bases. The germline V gene has CDR1 MNHEY and CDR2 SMNVEV (reference sequence). The CDR3 is 14 residues long. The V and J ends lost 6 bases and 6 bases, in that order; junction bases with no gene match: 6. The CDR3 sequence is CASSPGQGGQPQHF. The DNA for the CDR3 is TGTGCCAGCAGCCCGGGACAGGGAGGTCAGCCCCAGCATTTT.

The rearrangement joins TRBV28 to TRBJ1-5, with a weak D call TRBD1 (5 bases). This CDR3 has 14 residues. V gave up 3 bases and J gave up 4 bases, with 10 bases separating them. Germline CDR1 and CDR2: MDHEN and SYDVKM. The DNA for the CDR3 is TGTGCCAGCAGTTTTCCGGGGGGTAATCAGCCCCAGCATTTT. Encoded protein: CASSFPGGNQPQHF.

The chain is built from TRBV11-2 and TRBJ1-1, with a weak D call TRBD1 (6 bases). CDR3 length equals 16 residues. The germline gives CDR1 SGHAT, CDR2 FQNNGV. V was pared by 7 bases and J by 3 bases, with 21 bases between. CDR3 coding DNA: TGTGCCAGCACCACTCCGCGGAAAGGGGGATACACTGAAGCTTTCTTT. This codes for CASTTPRKGGYTEAFF.

The chain uses TRBV5-4 and TRBJ2-1; 11 bases fit TRBD1. V lost 1 base and J lost 6; bases outside the gene matches: 3. Germline V gives CDR1 SGHNT, CDR2 YYREEE (reference sequence). The CDR3 covers 15 residues. CDR3 region: CASSLSGQGGNEQFF. The CDR3 nucleotides read TGTGCCAGCAGCTTGTCGGGACAGGGGGGCAATGAGCAGTTCTTC.

The J gene is TRBJ1-2, the V gene TRBV28; 8 bases map to TRBD1. Germline values: CDR1 MDHEN, CDR2 SYDVKM. The CDR3 totals 15 residues. J was trimmed by 1 base and V by 3 bases; bases with no gene match: 4. The CDR3 reads CASSFPRGRNYGYTF. The DNA for the CDR3 is TGTGCCAGCAGTTTTCCCAGGGGGCGTAACTATGGCTACACCTTC.

This clone has a single count. The gene calls are TRBV11-2 and TRBJ2-2; D not resolved. Germline CDR1 reads SGHAT; CDR2 reads FQNNGV. The V gene lost 5 bases and the J gene lost 9 bases, with 10 bases spanning the gap. This CDR3 spans 12 amino acids. CDR3: CASSAASRELFF. The CDR3 nucleotides are TGTGCCAGCAGCGCGGCGTCCAGGGAGCTGTTTTTT. The entire variable domain, with the rest obtained from reference TRBV11-2 and TRBJ2-2, is as follows: EAGVAQSPRYKIIEKRQSVAFWCNPISGHATLYWYQQILGQGPKLLIQFQNNGVVDDSQLPKDRFSAERLKGVDSTLKIQPAKLEDSAVYLCASSAASRELFFGEGSRLTVL.

The J gene is TRBJ2-3, the V gene TRBV6-1; D remains unclear. CDR1 MNHNS and CDR2 SASEGT come from the germline V gene. This CDR3 has 13 residues. Trimming cost V 6 bases and J 5 bases, with 12 bases left between them. CDR3 region: CASSLNPGDTQYF. Here the CDR3 DNA reads TGTGCCAGCAGCCTGAACCCGGGAGATACGCAGTATTTT.

The J gene is TRBJ1-2, the V gene TRBV7-2; 8 nucleotides line up with TRBD1. The length of the CDR3 is 15 residues. Germline assignment: CDR1 SGHTA and CDR2 FQGNSA. J was trimmed by 8 bases and V by 4 bases; bases with no gene match: 12. CDR3 amino acids: CASSSSLQGEGGYTF. CDR3 DNA sequence: TGTGCCAGCAGCTCGAGCTTACAGGGGGAAGGGGGCTACACCTTC.

This clone has only one observation. V gene TRBV25-1 combines with J gene TRBJ1-3; possible D gene TRBD1, 5 bases. The germline V gene has CDR1 MGHDK and CDR2 SYGVNS. V gave up 3 bases and J gave up 4 bases, with 10 bases separating them. The CDR3 runs to 14 residues. For the CDR3, the DNA is TGTGCCAGCAGTGAGCACAGGTTAGGAAACACCATATATTTT. Translating gives CASSEHRLGNTIYF.

This sequence joins TRBV6-1 and TRBJ2-1; 9 bases fit TRBD2. With 4 bases clipped from V and 7 bases from J, the junction kept 11 bases outside the gene matches. CDR1 is MNHNS, CDR2 SASEGT, per germline. The CDR3 totals 16 residues. CDR3 protein: CASSGIVAGGRNEQFF. The CDR3, as DNA: TGTGCCAGCAGTGGGATTGTGGCGGGGGGGCGGAATGAGCAGTTCTTC.

The chain uses TRBV5-1 and TRBJ1-4; D not resolved. The length of the CDR3 is 14 residues. Germline loops: CDR1 SGHRS, CDR2 YFSETQ. V was shortened by 0 bases and J by 4 bases, with 7 bases between the two germline ends. CDR3 in DNA: TGCGCCAGCAGCTTGGCCGGGGTTAATGAAAAACTGTTTTTT. Translated: CASSLAGVNEKLFF.